This TCR beta chain was captured by sequencing in a study of beta chain features in type 1 diabetes. Comment on this clone: Its antigen remains unknown.

Study results and limitations: Type 1 diabetes patients had fewer VDJ junction insertions and more deletions. TCRB CDR3 length was moderately but significantly reduced in all four CD4+ subsets of Type 1 diabetes patients.

Per donor, one heparinised blood draw averaged approximately 110 mL. Sorting with CD45RO/CCR7/CD25/CD127/CD95/CD27 yielded naive, central memory, regulatory and stem-like memory CD4+ cells. The CDR3 is made up of 15 amino acids. Trimming pared 0 bases from V and 1 base from J, leaving 10 bases between. CDR1 is SGHRS, CDR2 YFSETQ, per germline. The investigators reverse transcribed all of the isolated RNA, so they sequenced expressed TCRB transcripts. Clones were read by immunoSEQ multiplex PCR, and TCRdb kept only the in-frame ones, dropping some. The table includes roughly 240,000 clones, 12% to 15% detected once.

This TCR was recovered from a woman aged 40 to 50 in good health. The chain is built from TRBV5-1 and TRBJ2-5; no definite D call. Input material: naive CD4+ T cells from blood. CDR3 loop: CASSLEIVPQETQYF. In nucleotides, the CDR3 is TGCGCCAGCAGCTTGGAGATAGTCCCCCAAGAGACCCAGTACTTC.